These 19 T cell receptor beta chains were sequenced from one sample in a study of prognosis after radiotherapy for stage I lung cancer. Multiplex PCR, run in two rounds, amplified TCR beta CDR3 from genomic DNA. For every TRBV and TRBJ gene, a specific primer was used in first-round PCR. TCRdb re-analysed the multiplex PCR reads in MiXCR, keeping a single row per CDR3 protein. The sample consists of some 35,000 distinct CDR3 sequences, around 35% of them appearing once. This sample comprised PBMCs, obtained before or after stereotactic body radiation therapy (not recorded which). These receptors originate from a donor over 45 with non-small cell lung cancer.

This clonotype was counted many times. The J gene is TRBJ1-3, the V gene TRBV20-1, with D unclear. V lost 6 bases and J lost 0, with 18 bases in between. The CDR3 runs to 16 residues. Germline assignment: CDR1 DFQATT and CDR2 SNEGSKA (reference sequence). The CDR3 nucleotides read TGCAGTGCGACAAGACATGCAGGCCGCTCTGGAAACACCATATATTTT. Encoded protein: CSATRHAGRSGNTIYF.

This clonotype has ten or more counts. The V and J genes are TRBV6-1 and TRBJ1-3; D is uncertain. V shed 5 bases and J shed 0 bases, with 8 bases lying between them. This CDR3 is 14 amino acids long. The V gene's germline CDR1 is MNHNS and CDR2 SASEGT. The DNA for the CDR3 is TGTGCCAGCAGTAGGTCTGACTCTGGAAACACCATATATTTT. This codes for CASSRSDSGNTIYF.

The table lists this clonotype with a few counts. The gene calls are TRBV9 and TRBJ2-2; the match to TRBD2 covers 12 bases. From germline, CDR1 is SGDLS and CDR2 YYNGEE. The J segment lost 2 bases and the V segment lost 3 bases, leaving 8 bases of the junction unmatched. CDR3 length: 18 amino acids. The CDR3 DNA follows: TGTGCCAGCAGCGACTCGACTAGCGGGGGTCCCAACACCGGGGAGCTGTTTTTT. This translates into CASSDSTSGGPNTGELFF.

The J gene is TRBJ1-1, the V gene TRBV20-1; D may be TRBD1 (5 bases). The length of the CDR3 is 14 residues. V shed 1 base and J shed 1 base, with 10 bases lying between them. Germline lookup yields CDR1 DFQATT and CDR2 SNEGSKA (reference sequence). DNA for the CDR3: TGCAGTGCTAGAGTGAATGGGGGGAACACTGAAGCTTTCTTT. Translating gives CSARVNGGNTEAFF.

This clonotype was seen repeatedly, ten times or more. The V and J genes are TRBV29-1 and TRBJ1-2, with 9 bases identical to TRBD1. The CDR3 is 14 amino acids. The J segment lost 4 bases and the V segment lost 7 bases, leaving 10 bases of the junction unmatched. Germline assignment: CDR1 SQVTM and CDR2 ANQGSEA. The CDR3 here is CSGYTGGDFYGYTF. CDR3 sequence (DNA): TGCAGCGGATATACAGGGGGCGATTTCTATGGCTACACCTTC.

The chain employs TRBV6-2 or TRBV6-3 and TRBJ1-6; D unresolved. Germline V gene lookup returns CDR1 MNHEY and CDR2 SVGEGT. The length of the CDR3 is 13 residues. V lost 2 bases to trimming and J lost 7 bases, with 6 bases between them. The CDR3 DNA reads as TGTGCCAGCAGTTACGGATTCAATTCACCCCTCCACTTT. Its translation: CASSYGFNSPLHF.

This clonotype has ten or more counts. The V gene is TRBV3-1, the J gene TRBJ2-3; weak D call: TRBD2 (5 bases). Germline-derived CDR1 and CDR2 are LGHDT and YNNKEL (reference sequence). The CDR3 is made up of 17 amino acids. Deletions cut 4 bases from V and 0 bases from J, with 17 bases between. CDR3 residues: CASSRRSPGESTDTQYF. CDR3 sequence (DNA): TGTGCCAGCAGCCGTCGGTCTCCCGGGGAGAGCACAGATACGCAGTATTTT.

The gene calls are TRBV6-2 or TRBV6-3 and TRBJ2-2; maybe TRBD2 (5 bases). Germline lookup yields CDR1 MNHEY and CDR2 SVGEGT. Deletions cut 5 bases from V and 4 bases from J, with 14 bases between. The CDR3 is made up of 15 amino acids. The CDR3 nucleotides are TGTGCCAGCAGTAGGGCCCGGGCGGGCACCGGGGAGCTGTTTTTT. Its protein product is CASSRARAGTGELFF.

CDR3 in DNA: TGTGCCAGCAGGGTTGCTGGCGGGAGGAATCTTGAGCAGTTCTTC. It is translated as CASRVAGGRNLEQFF. The chain combines TRBV28 with TRBJ2-1, with 8 bases that match TRBD2. V dropped 6 bases and J dropped 9; count of bases not matched to a gene: 13. CDR1 MDHEN and CDR2 SYDVKM come from the germline V gene. This CDR3 spans 15 amino acids.

Notes on this clonotype: This may be a read error, as it is one base from a much larger clone. The V and J genes are TRBV6-2 or TRBV6-3 and TRBJ2-7, with 7 bases matching TRBD1. This CDR3 comprises 20 residues. V was clipped by 8 bases and J by 0 bases; unmatched bases: 25. Germline V lookup: CDR1 MNHEY, CDR2 SVGEGT. The CDR3 spells CASWRPVVTGNGISSYEQYF. The CDR3 bases are TGTGCCAGCTGGCGCCCCGTAGTGACAGGGAACGGGATTAGCTCCTACGAGCAGTACTTC.

This clonotype has at least ten counts. The rearrangement uses TRBV6-1 and TRBJ2-2; TRBD1 agrees at 9 bases. The CDR3 consists of 14 residues. The germline V gene encodes CDR1 MNHNS and CDR2 SASEGT. The ends lost 6 bases at V and 1 base at J; junction bases unmatched: 0. The CDR3 reads CASRGQGNTGELFF. As DNA, the CDR3 is TGTGCCAGCAGGGGACAGGGGAACACCGGGGAGCTGTTTTTT.

The chain joins TRBV18 to TRBJ1-6; TRBD1 is a possible D gene (5 bases). The V gene lost 1 base and the J gene lost 8 bases, with 6 bases spanning the gap. Germline CDR1 reads KGHSH; CDR2 reads LQKENI. The CDR3 runs 13 residues. CDR3 protein: CASSPRGDSPLHF. CDR3 DNA sequence: TGTGCCAGCTCACCACGAGGGGATTCACCCCTCCACTTT.

This clonotype occurred many times. This chain uses TRBV9 with TRBJ2-7; D not certain. The CDR3 is 14 amino acids. The V gene's germline CDR1 is SGDLS and CDR2 YYNGEE. Between the trimmed V and J ends, which lost 4 bases and 4 bases, there was a span of 15 bases. This CDR3 is CASSPSQAVYEQYF. The CDR3 region has the DNA TGTGCCAGCAGCCCCTCCCAGGCGGTGTACGAGCAGTACTTC.

As concerns this clonotype: Only one base separates this from a far larger clonotype, so it likely reflects a read error. This sequence joins TRBV6-6 and TRBJ2-5; the D is unclear. Germline values: CDR1 MNHNY, CDR2 SVGAGI (reference sequence). The CDR3 runs 15 residues. CDR3 nucleotides: TGTGCCAGCAGTTACTCCTTTGGAGAACAAGAGACCAAGTACTTC. Translated: CASSYSFGEQETKYF.

J is TRBJ1-2 and V is TRBV30; no clear D. Germline V gene sequence: CDR1 GTSNPN, CDR2 SVGIG (reference sequence). Trimming took off 4 bases at V and 2 bases at J, with 11 bases between the two ends. The CDR3 consists of 13 residues. CDR3: CAWTPGANYGYTF. The CDR3 DNA follows: TGTGCCTGGACCCCGGGAGCGAACTATGGCTACACCTTC.

Regarding this clonotype: The junction departs from germline at one end; a sequencing error may be responsible. The gene calls are TRBV28 and TRBJ1-1, with TRBD1 as a possible D gene (5 bases). The CDR3 spans 13 residues. Germline V gives CDR1 MDHEN, CDR2 SYDVKM. As DNA, the CDR3 is TGTGCAAGCAGGGAAGCAGGGTACACTGAAGCTTTCTTT. Amino acid sequence: CASREAGYTEAFF.

This clonotype came up many times. The chain employs TRBV5-1 and TRBJ2-7; perhaps TRBD1 as D (5 bases). Germline CDR1 and CDR2: SGHRS and YFSETQ. Trimming took off 3 bases at V and 6 bases at J, with 7 bases between the two ends. The CDR3 spans 11 residues. Here the CDR3 DNA reads TGCGCCAGCAGCTGGCAGGGCGAGCAGTACTTC. Its protein is CASSWQGEQYF.

This clonotype appeared many times. The gene calls are TRBV20-1 and TRBJ1-5; the D gene is possibly TRBD1 (6 bases). There are 15 residues in the CDR3. Between the trimmed V and J ends, which lost 2 bases and 3 bases, there was a span of 14 bases. Germline V gene data show CDR1 as DFQATT and CDR2 as SNEGSKA (reference sequence). Here the CDR3 DNA reads TGCAGTGCTAGATTACGGGACAAGTACAATCAGCCCCAGCATTTT. Translation gives CSARLRDKYNQPQHF.

This clonotype was recorded at least ten times. A much larger clone lies a single base off, so this may be a read error. This chain connects TRBV30 to TRBJ1-3, with 9 bases lining up with TRBD1. Germline CDR1 reads GTSNPN; CDR2 reads SVGIG (reference sequence). The CDR3 is 15 residues long. J was trimmed by 2 bases and V by 5 bases; bases with no gene match: 7. DNA of the CDR3: TGTGCCTGGGGGCCTACAGGGGGCCCTGGAAACACCATATATTTT. Amino acid sequence: CAWGPTGGPGNTIYF.